The 32 T cell receptor beta chains reported below all come from one sample, sequenced in a study of cytomegalovirus exposure and HLA in healthy donors. Amplification used 60 Vbeta primers and 13 Jbeta primers. Produced via immunoSEQ multiplex PCR; TCRdb's table is partial and in-frame only. The sample includes about 120,000 clones, around 72% of them seen just once. Material: PBMCs. These receptors were taken from a woman in her thirties or forties in good health and CMV-seropositive.

This clone was observed once. The rearrangement links TRBV7-2 to TRBJ2-5; TRBD2 matches at 9 bases. V lost 4 bases, J lost 5 bases, and 8 bases stayed unmatched. The CDR3 runs to 15 residues. Germline lookup yields CDR1 SGHTA and CDR2 FQGNSA. CDR3 residues: CASSSGTSLGETQYF. The CDR3 coding sequence is TGTGCCAGCAGCTCCGGGACTAGCCTTGGTGAGACCCAGTACTTC.

The chain recombines TRBV28 with TRBJ2-7; TRBD2 matches at 13 bases. The CDR3 consists of 15 residues. CDR1 is MDHEN, CDR2 SYDVKM, per germline. V shed 3 bases and J 7 bases; nucleotides not matched to a gene: 6. CDR3 DNA sequence: TGTGCCAGCAGTTTCACTAGCGGGGGGGCTGGGGAGCAGTACTTC. Its translation: CASSFTSGGAGEQYF. Full variable domain (missing parts from reference TRBV28 and TRBJ2-7): DVKVTQSSRYLVKRTGEKVFLECVQDMDHENMFWYRQDPGLGLRLIYFSYDVKMKEKGDIPEGYSVSREKKERFSLILESASTNQTSMYLCASSFTSGGAGEQYFGPGTRLTVT.

This clone was seen just once. The rearrangement links TRBV5-5 to TRBJ2-5; D remains unclear. CDR3 length: 11 amino acids. The V gene lost 3 bases and the J gene lost 3 bases, with 3 bases spanning the gap. Germline values: CDR1 SGHKS, CDR2 YYEKEE (reference sequence). CDR3 amino acids: CASSSKETQYF. The CDR3 DNA reads as TGTGCCAGCAGCTCTAAAGAGACCCAGTACTTC.

The genes are TRBV18 and TRBJ2-7, with TRBD2 as a possible D gene (6 bases). Germline lookup yields CDR1 KGHSH and CDR2 LQKENI. CDR3 length: 17 amino acids. V lost 3 bases to trimming and J lost 0 bases, with 18 bases between them. CDR3 region: CASSPTPPRDFSYEQYF. The DNA of the CDR3 is TGTGCCAGCTCACCCACTCCTCCCCGGGACTTCTCCTACGAGCAGTACTTC.

The chain uses TRBV5-1 and TRBJ1-2; TRBD1 matches at 8 bases. Trimming at V came to 4 bases and at J to 4 bases, leaving 6 bases not matched to a gene. This CDR3 has 14 amino acids. Germline V gene data show CDR1 as SGHRS and CDR2 as YFSETQ. CDR3 coding DNA: TGCGCCAGCAGCATCGGACAGGGAGGCTATGGCTACACCTTC. This codes for CASSIGQGGYGYTF.

In regard to this clone: A read error may account for a junction end that differs from germline. The chain recombines TRBV18 with TRBJ1-4, with TRBD1 identical over 7 bases. This CDR3 comprises 14 residues. Per germline, CDR1 KGHSH and CDR2 LQKENI. The CDR3 coding sequence is TGTGCCAGCTCATCCGGGACAGTTAATGAACAACTGTTTTTT. Translation: CASSSGTVNEQLFF.

The CDR3 DNA reads as TGTGCCAGCAGCTTAAAGGCGGGCTCTGGGGCCAACGTCCTGACTTTC. This encodes CASSLKAGSGANVLTF. The chain is built from TRBV7-2 and TRBJ2-6, with a possible D match to TRBD2 (5 bases). Germline V gene data show CDR1 as SGHTA and CDR2 as FQGNSA. Trimming took 2 bases from V and 0 from J, leaving 8 bases between them. The CDR3 covers 16 residues.

This clone has at least ten counts. J is TRBJ2-3 and V is TRBV6-6; D not certain. This CDR3 is built from 11 residues. The germline V gene encodes CDR1 MNHNY and CDR2 SVGAGI (reference sequence). V was trimmed by 4 bases and J by 5 bases, leaving 4 bases between them. This CDR3 reads CASSSLDTQYF. The CDR3 coding sequence is TGTGCCAGCAGTTCCTTAGATACGCAGTATTTT.

The CDR3 sequence: CASLLTGEKETQYF. Written as DNA, the CDR3 is TGTGCCAGCCTGTTGACAGGGGAGAAGGAGACCCAGTACTTC. The V gene is TRBV7-9, the J gene TRBJ2-5; 8 nucleotides agree with TRBD1. The CDR3 has 14 amino acids. The junction had 10 bases not matched to a gene; V was cut back by 8 bases and J by 5 bases. Germline V lookup: CDR1 SEHNR, CDR2 FQNEAQ (reference sequence).

The chain carries TRBV2 and TRBJ1-3, with D perhaps matching TRBD1 (6 bases). The germline V gene encodes CDR1 SNHLY and CDR2 FYNNEI. Trimming removed 4 bases from V and 4 bases from J, with 11 bases in between. This CDR3 contains 14 residues. The CDR3 sequence is CASSGQAFGNTIYF. The DNA of the CDR3 is TGTGCCAGCAGTGGACAGGCTTTCGGAAACACCATATATTTT.

The genes are TRBV20-1 and TRBJ2-7; D call uncertain. CDR1 and CDR2 (germline): DFQATT, SNEGSKA (reference sequence). With 5 bases removed from V and 7 bases from J, the gap between germline ends came to 9 bases. CDR3 length equals 10 residues. CDR3 loop: CSAFVREQYF. The DNA for the CDR3 is TGCAGTGCTTTTGTTAGAGAGCAGTACTTC.

The genes are TRBV2 and TRBJ2-3; 12 bases align to TRBD2. CDR3 size: 14 residues. Germline V CDR1 and CDR2: SNHLY, FYNNEI. Losses at the gene ends were 8 bases for V and 3 bases for J; bases not matched to a gene: 3. The CDR3 DNA reads TGTGCCAGCGCACTAGCGGGGGGAACAGATACGCAGTATTTT. It is translated as CASALAGGTDTQYF.

The rearrangement uses TRBV6-6 and TRBJ1-1; D possibly corresponds to TRBD1 (5 bases). The CDR3 spans 12 residues. The germline CDR1 and CDR2 sequences are MNHNY and SVGAGI (reference sequence). The ends were cut back, 6 bases at V and 3 bases at J, with 8 bases in the middle. CDR3 sequence: CASSPGDTEAFF. The CDR3 nucleotides read TGTGCCAGCAGCCCGGGGGACACTGAAGCTTTCTTT.

The genes are TRBV2 and TRBJ2-1; 14 bases align to TRBD2. Germline-derived CDR1 and CDR2 are SNHLY and FYNNEI. With 1 base clipped from V and 4 bases from J, the junction kept 15 bases outside the gene matches. The CDR3 contains 21 residues. The CDR3 DNA follows: TGTGCCAGCAGTGAAGTGAGATCGGGACTAGCGGGGGCCCTAAGATACAATGAGCAGTTCTTC. Its protein product is CASSEVRSGLAGALRYNEQFF.

The chain has TRBV6-1 and TRBJ1-4; TRBD1 matches at 7 bases. This CDR3 spans 15 amino acids. The germline CDR1 and CDR2 sequences are MNHNS and SASEGT. V was pared by 7 bases and J by 8 bases, with 13 bases of the junction left unmatched. The CDR3 nucleotides read TGTGCCAGCAAATCGGACTGGCAGGGGGAGGAAAAACTGTTTTTT. Protein product: CASKSDWQGEEKLFF.

The rearrangement uses TRBV2 and TRBJ2-1, with TRBD2 matching over 10 bases. This CDR3 is built from 16 residues. Germline lookup yields CDR1 SNHLY and CDR2 FYNNEI. The V segment lost 0 bases and the J segment 9 bases; nucleotides outside the gene matches: 8. The CDR3 spells CASSEAGSGGASEQFF. DNA of the CDR3: TGTGCCAGCAGTGAAGCGGGAAGCGGGGGGGCCAGTGAGCAGTTCTTC.

The rearrangement uses TRBV19 and TRBJ2-7; the D gene is possibly TRBD1 (5 bases). Trimming removed 3 bases from V and 3 bases from J, with 9 bases in between. The CDR3 runs to 13 residues. Germline V gene lookup returns CDR1 LNHDA and CDR2 SQIVND (reference sequence). CDR3 DNA: TGTGCCAGTAGTATTCGGCAGGGCTACGAGCAGTACTTC. This codes for CASSIRQGYEQYF.

The chain links TRBV19 to TRBJ1-1; TRBD1 might be the D (5 bases). The V and J ends lost 7 bases and 1 base respectively, with 13 bases between them. This CDR3 has 14 residues. Germline CDR1 LNHDA, CDR2 SQIVND (reference sequence). CDR3 loop: CASTWGSQNTEAFF. The CDR3, as DNA: TGTGCCAGTACCTGGGGCAGCCAGAACACTGAAGCTTTCTTT.

The rearrangement links TRBV5-1 to TRBJ1-2; D ambiguous. The CDR3 totals 14 residues. Germline V gene data show CDR1 as SGHRS and CDR2 as YFSETQ. With 0 bases removed from V and 4 bases from J, the gap between germline ends came to 10 bases. In DNA, the CDR3 is TGCGCCAGCAGCTTGGGAGAGCCCCTCTATGGCTACACCTTC. It yields the protein CASSLGEPLYGYTF.

The chain couples TRBV5-6 to TRBJ1-5; 8 bases line up with TRBD1. The V gene end was trimmed by 1 base and the J gene end by 5 bases; junction bases not matched to a gene: 8. Germline lookup yields CDR1 SGHDT and CDR2 YYEEEE. The CDR3 totals 16 residues. In DNA form, the CDR3 reads TGTGCCAGCAGCTTGCTGAACCCAGGGGGCCATCAGCCCCAGCATTTT. Translated, it gives CASSLLNPGGHQPQHF.

The chain couples TRBV2 to TRBJ1-2; D gene unclear. V was clipped by 0 bases and J by 6 bases, with 14 bases between them. Germline V gene sequence: CDR1 SNHLY, CDR2 FYNNEI. The CDR3 loop spans 15 amino acids. CDR3 DNA: TGTGCCAGCAGTGAAGCGCTTCAGAGGCAGAATGGCTACACCTTC. It codes for CASSEALQRQNGYTF.

The sample holds a few counts of this clone. The V gene is TRBV5-4, the J gene TRBJ1-4; D is uncertain. V was cut by 4 bases and J by 8 bases, with 12 bases left in between. Germline V gene data show CDR1 as SGHNT and CDR2 as YYREEE (reference sequence). CDR3 size: 13 residues. Here the CDR3 reads CASSREGREKLFF. The DNA of the CDR3 is TGTGCCAGCAGCCGAGAGGGAAGGGAAAAACTGTTTTTT.

The chain recombines TRBV6-5 with TRBJ2-5; 11 nucleotides agree with TRBD2. The CDR3 consists of 15 residues. Per the germline V gene, CDR1 is MNHEY and CDR2 is SVGAGI. J lost 2 bases, V lost 5 bases, and 4 bases had no gene match. The chain's CDR3 is CASSTTSGEQETQYF. In DNA form, the CDR3 reads TGTGCCAGCAGTACGACTAGCGGGGAACAAGAGACCCAGTACTTC.

The chain uses TRBV6-6 and TRBJ2-7, with TRBD1 matching over 8 bases. The CDR3 is made up of 14 amino acids. Germline CDR1 reads MNHNY; CDR2 reads SVGAGI (reference sequence). Germline trimming cut 6 bases from V and 0 bases from J; bases unmatched to any gene: 4. The CDR3 loop is CASRNRGSSYEQYF. DNA of the CDR3: TGTGCCAGCAGAAACAGGGGGAGCTCCTACGAGCAGTACTTC.

In its sample, this clone was seen a few times. The V call is TRBV4-2, the J call TRBJ2-2; TRBD2 might be the D (5 bases). CDR1 is LGHNA and CDR2 is YNFKEQ in the germline V gene. This CDR3 region has 14 residues. Trimming removed 0 bases at V and 6 bases at J, with 8 bases between. Here the CDR3 DNA reads TGTGCCAGCAGCCAAGACAGCGGCCCCGGGGAGCTGTTTTTT. Its translation: CASSQDSGPGELFF.

V usage is TRBV6-6 and J usage is TRBJ2-7, with D uncertain. The CDR3 is 12 amino acids. Germline V gives CDR1 MNHNY, CDR2 SVGAGI (reference sequence). The V gene lost 7 bases and the J gene lost 3 bases, with 10 bases spanning the gap. The CDR3 spells CASTATFYEQYF. For the CDR3, the DNA is TGTGCCAGCACCGCTACCTTCTACGAGCAGTACTTC.

The chain carries TRBV5-1 and TRBJ1-2, with D hard to call. In germline, CDR1 is SGHRS, CDR2 YFSETQ. V was clipped by 0 bases and J by 10 bases, with 13 bases between them. The CDR3 contains 13 residues. The CDR3 reads CASSLAETFLYTF. Here the CDR3 DNA reads TGCGCCAGCAGCTTGGCGGAGACCTTTCTCTACACCTTC.

The chain recombines TRBV10-2 with TRBJ2-1; TRBD1 might be the D (6 bases). Germline values: CDR1 WSHSY, CDR2 SAAADI. The CDR3 is 14 residues long. The ends were cut back, 6 bases at V and 6 bases at J, with 15 bases in the middle. CDR3 in amino acids: CASSLNRVSNEQFF. The CDR3 nucleotides are TGCGCCAGCAGCCTTAACAGGGTTAGCAATGAGCAGTTCTTC.

This clone was counted only a few times. The chain has TRBV2 and TRBJ1-2, with 8 bases fitting TRBD1. Germline lookup yields CDR1 SNHLY and CDR2 FYNNEI. CDR3 length: 13 amino acids. V was pared by 6 bases and J by 0 bases, with 0 bases of the junction left unmatched. CDR3 DNA: TGTGCCAGCAGGGGACAGGCTAACTATGGCTACACCTTC. Translated, it gives CASRGQANYGYTF.

The chain recombines TRBV10-3 with TRBJ1-6, with TRBD1 matching over 9 bases. The CDR3 runs 18 residues. The germline gives CDR1 ENHRY, CDR2 SYGVKD. The junction had 7 bases not matched to a gene; V was cut back by 3 bases and J by 1 base. The CDR3 region is CAISERDRALSYNSPLHF. DNA for the CDR3: TGTGCCATCAGTGAACGGGACAGGGCCCTTTCCTATAATTCACCCCTCCACTTT.

The CDR3, as DNA: TGTGCCAGCAGCTTAGGGCTCACTGAAGCTTTCTTT. Its protein is CASSLGLTEAFF. This chain uses TRBV7-9 with TRBJ1-1; D is unclear. V lost 1 base and J 4 bases, leaving 4 bases between the germline ends. The CDR3 has 12 amino acids. Germline V CDR1 and CDR2: SEHNR, FQNEAQ (reference sequence).

The chain carries TRBV5-6 and TRBJ1-1; 7 positions match TRBD1. V lost 7 bases and J lost 4; bases outside the gene matches: 10. The CDR3 has 14 amino acids. The germline V gene has CDR1 SGHDT and CDR2 YYEEEE. The CDR3 sequence: CASSPGQPGTEAFF. The CDR3 region has the DNA TGTGCCAGCTCCCCGGGACAGCCCGGCACTGAAGCTTTCTTT.